This T cell receptor beta chain was recovered during a study of identical twins. General observations from the study: Cross-sectional statistical analysis was relied on for the conclusions, without the same donors being followed. Within monozygotic twins, out-of-frame TCR alpha sharing was underestimated by the models.

Carrying unique molecular identifiers, the cDNA also gained a universal primer site through template switching. In TCRdb, the 5' RACE reads were re-called with MiXCR into one record per CDR3 protein. The profile shows approximately 1.8 million distinct CDR3 sequences, about 32% of them singletons. Germline V gene sequence: CDR1 SGHTA, CDR2 FQGNSA. The V end lost 5 bases, the J end lost 5 bases, and 10 bases lay between the germline ends. This CDR3 spans 12 amino acids. All of the donors were Caucasians in good health. Notes on this clonotype: Its antigen is as yet unknown.

Material for sequencing was cord blood. The origin of this receptor is a newborn girl in good health. The chain combines TRBV7-2 with TRBJ2-7, with unresolved D. CDR3 sequence (DNA): TGTGCCAGCAGCCCCTTAAGTCACGAGCAGTACTTC. Translating it yields CASSPLSHEQYF.